The 16 T cell receptor beta chains given below trace back to one sample, sequenced in a study of Graves' ophthalmopathy and Graves' hyperthyroidism. RNA served as the template for amplifying TCR beta CDR3 regions. An opening RT-PCR round employed HTBI primers and preceded a second-round multiplex PCR. TCRdb re-analysed the multiplex PCR reads in MiXCR, keeping a single row per CDR3 protein. The sample records approximately 460,000 distinct CDR3 sequences, 14% being singletons. The specimen sequenced was blood. All receptors derive from a woman in her twenties or thirties with Graves' ophthalmopathy.

This clonotype was seen many times. The chain employs TRBV12-3 or TRBV12-4 and TRBJ2-5, with TRBD1 matching over 7 bases. V lost 7 bases to trimming and J lost 4 bases; unmatched junction nucleotides: 6. The CDR3 is 13 residues long. The CDR3 DNA follows: TGTGCCAGCAAGAAGGGGGCGCGAGAGACCCAGTACTTC. It specifies CASKKGARETQYF.

This clonotype came up many times. The chain is built from TRBV9 and TRBJ1-1, with unresolved D. V was trimmed by 2 bases and J by 1 base, leaving 9 bases between them. Germline V gives CDR1 SGDLS, CDR2 YYNGEE. This CDR3 contains 14 residues. CDR3 region: CASSVGQSNTEAFF. DNA of the CDR3: TGTGCCAGCAGCGTCGGCCAGTCGAACACTGAAGCTTTCTTT.

In this sample, this clonotype turned up many times. A much larger clone lies a single base off, so this may be a read error. The chain has TRBV2 and TRBJ2-4; 7 positions agree with TRBD1. CDR1 and CDR2 (germline): SNHLY, FYNNEI. This CDR3 spans 13 amino acids. CDR3 in amino acids: CASSGDRQNIKYF. The CDR3 region has the DNA TGTGCCAGCAGTGGGGACAGACAAAACATTAAGTACTTC.

This chain joins TRBV12-3 or TRBV12-4 and TRBJ1-1; TRBD1 is a possible D gene (5 bases). CDR3 size: 13 residues. Trimming shortened V by 11 bases and J by 1 base, and 14 bases separated the two germline ends. The CDR3 DNA is TGTGCCGGCACCCAGGGACCGAACACTGAAGCTTTCTTT. It codes for CAGTQGPNTEAFF.

About this clonotype itself: Given a much more abundant clone one base away, this may be a read error. This rearrangement joins TRBV15 to TRBJ1-1; no firm D call. V lost 5 bases to trimming and J lost 4 bases, with 11 bases between them. The CDR3 is 13 amino acids. Germline V gives CDR1 LNHNV, CDR2 YYDKDF (reference sequence). CDR3 DNA: TGTGCCACCAGCTTTCCGGAGAGCACTGAAGCTTTCTTT. Residues: CATSFPESTEAFF.

There are many counts of this clonotype. Since no conserved phenylalanine or tryptophan closes the CDR3, a read error is the likely cause. This sequence joins TRBV12-3 or TRBV12-4 and TRBJ1-1; D is uncertain. The CDR3 runs 12 residues. The germline V and J ends were trimmed by 2 bases and 9 bases, with 10 bases remaining between them. The CDR3 DNA follows: TGTGCCAGCAGTTTATACGGAACGAAAGCTTTCCTT. Amino acid sequence: CASSLYGTKAFL.

In its sample, this clonotype was seen many times. The V gene is TRBV18, the J gene TRBJ1-1; unclear D gene. The CDR3 sequence is 15 residues long. V was trimmed by 3 bases and J by 0 bases, leaving 11 bases between them. The germline V gene encodes CDR1 KGHSH and CDR2 LQKENI. The CDR3 bases are TGTGCCAGCTCACCGTCCGGGGTAATGAACACTGAAGCTTTCTTT. This translates into CASSPSGVMNTEAFF.

On this clonotype itself: A much larger clone lies a single base off, so this may be a read error. The V and J genes are TRBV12-3 or TRBV12-4 and TRBJ1-2; no reliable D call. The CDR3 loop spans 13 amino acids. The CDR3: CASSLAGMEGYSF. CDR3 sequence (DNA): TGTGCCAGCAGTTTAGCAGGGATGGAGGGCTACAGCTTC.

This clonotype came up many times. The chain combines TRBV6-1 with TRBJ2-5, with 11 bases aligning to TRBD1. This CDR3 comprises 16 residues. Trimming cost V 2 bases and J 3 bases; bases outside gene matches: 5. CDR1 is MNHNS and CDR2 is SASEGT in the germline V gene. As DNA, the CDR3 is TGTGCCAGCAGTGAACCGGACAGGGGGCGAAAAGAGACCCAGTACTTC. Translated, it gives CASSEPDRGRKETQYF.

This clonotype has a handful of counts. The CDR3 coding sequence is TGTGCCAGCAGCTTAGGTGGAGGGGTTCGGCGCGAGCAGTACTTC. Translating gives CASSLGGGVRREQYF. V gene TRBV13 combines with J gene TRBJ2-7, with D perhaps TRBD2 (6 bases). Germline loops: CDR1 PRHDT, CDR2 FYEKMQ (reference sequence). V was trimmed by 0 bases and J by 6 bases, leaving 15 bases between them. This CDR3 spans 15 amino acids.

This clonotype was detected ten times or more. The genes are TRBV28 and TRBJ2-7, with TRBD2 identical over 15 bases. The CDR3 contains 18 residues. The V gene end was trimmed by 1 base and the J gene end by 3 bases; junction bases not matched to a gene: 7. The germline V gene has CDR1 MDHEN and CDR2 SYDVKM. The CDR3, as DNA: TGTGCCAGCAGTTTATCCGGGACTAGCGGGGGGAACAACTACGAGCAGTACTTC. Translation: CASSLSGTSGGNNYEQYF. Full variable domain (rest looked up from reference TRBV28 and TRBJ2-7): DVKVTQSSRYLVKRTGEKVFLECVQDMDHENMFWYRQDPGLGLRLIYFSYDVKMKEKGDIPEGYSVSREKKERFSLILESASTNQTSMYLCASSLSGTSGGNNYEQYFGPGTRLTVT.

This clonotype was counted at least ten times. The chain links TRBV28 to TRBJ2-5; TRBD1 agrees at 9 bases. The CDR3 has 15 residues. Trimming took 6 bases from V and 5 from J; bases not matched to a gene: 10. Germline V gene sequence: CDR1 MDHEN, CDR2 SYDVKM. CDR3 DNA sequence: TGTGCCAGCAGAACGGGACAGGGAGAGTGGGAGACCCAGTACTTC. Translation: CASRTGQGEWETQYF.

This clonotype was observed many times. The chain is built from TRBV12-3 or TRBV12-4 and TRBJ1-3; D gene unclear. V lost 11 bases and J 4 bases, leaving 9 bases between the germline ends. This CDR3 has 11 residues. In DNA form, the CDR3 reads TGTGCCGCCCGGGAGGGAAACACCATATATTTT. It encodes CAAREGNTIYF.

In this sample, this clonotype turned up many times. The chain couples TRBV12-3 or TRBV12-4 to TRBJ1-5; 7 bases align to TRBD1. This CDR3 contains 15 residues. J gave up 3 bases and V 3 bases, and 5 bases lay outside the gene matches. CDR3 region: CASSFGTETNQPQHF. The CDR3 DNA follows: TGTGCCAGCAGTTTTGGGACAGAAACCAATCAGCCCCAGCATTTT.

This clonotype appeared a few times. The J gene is TRBJ1-3, the V gene TRBV18, with a possible D match to TRBD1 (5 bases). Germline lookup yields CDR1 KGHSH and CDR2 LQKENI. This CDR3 spans 14 amino acids. Trimming took 6 bases from V and 5 from J, leaving 14 bases between them. The CDR3 DNA is TGTGCCAGCTCCCCGGCAGGGTTTCGAAACACCATATATTTT. This translates into CASSPAGFRNTIYF.

The CDR3 spells CAIKVGENTEAFF. Written as DNA, the CDR3 is TGTGCCATCAAAGTTGGGGAAAACACTGAAGCTTTCTTT. The J gene is TRBJ1-1, the V gene TRBV10-3; D unresolved. Per the germline V gene, CDR1 is ENHRY and CDR2 is SYGVKD. V was pared by 7 bases and J by 2 bases, with 11 bases between. This CDR3 has 13 residues.